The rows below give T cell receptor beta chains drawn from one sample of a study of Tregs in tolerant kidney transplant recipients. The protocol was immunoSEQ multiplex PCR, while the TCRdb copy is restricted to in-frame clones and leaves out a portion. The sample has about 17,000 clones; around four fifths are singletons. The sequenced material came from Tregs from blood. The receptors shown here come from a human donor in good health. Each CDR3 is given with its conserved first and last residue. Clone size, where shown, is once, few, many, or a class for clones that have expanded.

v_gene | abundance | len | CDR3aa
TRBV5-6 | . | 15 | CASSLGPGASGEAFF
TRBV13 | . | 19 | CASSLKSHGGAGFGDTQYF
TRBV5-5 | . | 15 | CASSLTGQANYGYTF
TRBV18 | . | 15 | CASSPGLLGSDEQFF
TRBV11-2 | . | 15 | CASSFIRDRGNEQFF
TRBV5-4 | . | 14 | CASSFGTGKNIQYF
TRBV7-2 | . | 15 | CASSLGVFSTDTQYF
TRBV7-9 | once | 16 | CASSFYRSALDNEQFF
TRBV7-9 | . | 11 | CASRIAGELFF
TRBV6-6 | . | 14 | CASSYSTINYGYTF
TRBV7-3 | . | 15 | CASSLTPTLSGELFF
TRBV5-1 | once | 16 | CASSVGLVGSAGELFF
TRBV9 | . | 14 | CASSPDSTLTEAFF
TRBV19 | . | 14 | CASSMNPAGDEQYF
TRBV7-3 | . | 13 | CASSGGTSTEQFF
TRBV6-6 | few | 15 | CASSNQGGVNQPQHF
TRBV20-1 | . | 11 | CSGSHYNEQFF
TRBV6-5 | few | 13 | CASSDSPGDGYTF
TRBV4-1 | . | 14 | CASSQDPGLYEQYF
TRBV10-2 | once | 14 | CASSEAGTGYEQYF
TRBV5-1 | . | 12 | CASRGGAYEQYF
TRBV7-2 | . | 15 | CASSLTGDGTGELFF